The 30 T cell receptor beta chains reported below all come from one sample, sequenced in a study of blood T cell repertoires in COVID-19. Data came from immunoSEQ multiplex PCR; TCRdb stores just in-frame clones and leaves some out. The repertoire consists of some 170,000 clones, with 65% to 80% occurring once and the leading ten covering about 7.8%. Sequenced sample: peripheral blood. The source is a man in his sixties with acute or convalescent COVID-19.

The gene calls are TRBV30 and TRBJ2-4; no firm D call. V was cut by 0 bases and J by 0 bases, with 9 bases left in between. CDR3 length: 15 amino acids. CDR1 is GTSNPN and CDR2 is SVGIG in the germline V gene (reference sequence). In nucleotides, the CDR3 is TGTGCCTGGAGTGTCCCGACTTTAGCCAAAAACATTCAGTACTTC. Translation: CAWSVPTLAKNIQYF.

The chain combines TRBV7-2 with TRBJ2-3; 8 positions match TRBD2. The trim removed 3 bases at V and 1 base at J, leaving 6 bases unmatched. The germline V gene encodes CDR1 SGHTA and CDR2 FQGNSA. The CDR3 spans 16 residues. In nucleotides, the CDR3 is TGTGCCAGCAGCTTGGACGGGGGGGCGGGCACAGATACGCAGTATTTT. This sequence encodes CASSLDGGAGTDTQYF. Complete variable domain (other parts from reference TRBV7-2 and TRBJ2-3): GAGVSQSPSNKVTEKGKDVELRCDPISGHTALYWYRQSLGQGLEFLIYFQGNSAPDKSGLPSDRFSAERTGGSVSTLTIQRTQQEDSAVYLCASSLDGGAGTDTQYFGPGTRLTVL.

Here the CDR3 reads CAWSGGPGVYEQYF. As DNA, the CDR3 is TGTGCCTGGAGTGGAGGACCGGGGGTCTACGAGCAGTACTTC. The chain combines TRBV30 with TRBJ2-7; D is possibly TRBD2 (6 bases). The V gene's germline CDR1 is GTSNPN and CDR2 SVGIG (reference sequence). The CDR3 is 14 residues long. Trimming removed 1 base at V and 3 bases at J, with 13 bases between.

Only one count was recorded for this clone. A much larger clone lies a single base off, so this may be a read error. The chain employs TRBV14 and TRBJ1-3; 7 bases align to TRBD1. V lost 4 bases to trimming and J lost 0 bases; unmatched junction nucleotides: 0. The CDR3 has 14 amino acids. CDR1 is SGHDN and CDR2 is FVKESK in the germline V gene. Written as DNA, the CDR3 is TGTGCCAGCAGCCGACAGGGCTCTGGAAACACCATATATTTT. Protein: CASSRQGSGNTIYF.

The V and J genes are TRBV9 and TRBJ2-5; 7 bases are shared with TRBD1. The CDR3 extends over 13 amino acids. Trimming took 2 bases from V and 5 from J; bases not matched to a gene: 3. Germline V lookup: CDR1 SGDLS, CDR2 YYNGEE. The chain's CDR3 is CASSVTGVETQYF. In DNA form, the CDR3 reads TGTGCCAGCAGCGTTACAGGGGTGGAGACCCAGTACTTC.

The rearrangement links TRBV24-1 to TRBJ1-4, with D hard to call. The CDR3 contains 14 residues. Trimming cost V 6 bases and J 5 bases, with 12 bases left between them. The V gene's germline CDR1 is KGHDR and CDR2 SFDVKD. In DNA form, the CDR3 reads TGTGCCACCAGTAGAGGGAACGGGAATGAAAAACTGTTTTTT. Its translation: CATSRGNGNEKLFF.

This clone was observed a few times. V gene TRBV10-3 combines with J gene TRBJ1-4; maybe TRBD1 (5 bases). V lost 3 bases and J 10 bases, leaving 15 bases between the germline ends. CDR3 length equals 14 residues. The germline V gene has CDR1 ENHRY and CDR2 SYGVKD. The CDR3 DNA reads as TGTGCCATCAGTGATAGGCAGGGCGACGGAAAACTGTTTTTT. Protein: CAISDRQGDGKLFF.

This chain joins TRBV18 and TRBJ1-5, with 8 bases fitting TRBD1. CDR3 length equals 16 residues. V shed 6 bases and J 1 base; nucleotides not matched to a gene: 8. CDR1 and CDR2 (germline): KGHSH, LQKENI. CDR3 in DNA: TGTGCCAGCTCGACCTCAGGGGGCCTGAGCAATCAGCCCCAGCATTTT. Its protein is CASSTSGGLSNQPQHF.

The J gene is TRBJ2-2, the V gene TRBV5-4; TRBD1 matches 7 bases. V dropped 4 bases and J dropped 9; count of bases not matched to a gene: 9. The CDR3 length is 14 residues. The V gene's germline CDR1 is SGHNT and CDR2 YYREEE (reference sequence). The CDR3 loop is CASSRDREARELFF. The CDR3 DNA reads as TGTGCCAGCAGCCGGGACAGAGAAGCCCGGGAGCTGTTTTTT.

This chain joins TRBV6-5 and TRBJ1-5; possible D gene TRBD1, 5 bases. The V end lost 4 bases, the J end lost 4 bases, and 17 bases lay between the germline ends. The CDR3 is 16 amino acids. The V gene's germline CDR1 is MNHEY and CDR2 SVGAGI. The CDR3 spells CASSWWSGEENQPQHF. In DNA form, the CDR3 reads TGTGCCAGCAGTTGGTGGTCGGGGGAGGAGAATCAGCCCCAGCATTTT.

The genes are TRBV14 and TRBJ1-6, with D hard to call. Germline CDR1 SGHDN, CDR2 FVKESK. CDR3 length: 16 amino acids. Trimming stripped 0 bases from V and 7 bases from J, with 13 bases between. CDR3 sequence: CASSQEIARANSPLHF. CDR3 coding DNA: TGTGCCAGCAGCCAAGAAATCGCGCGGGCGAATTCACCCCTCCACTTT.

The rearrangement joins TRBV6-5 to TRBJ1-1; perhaps TRBD1 as D (6 bases). The CDR3 runs to 11 residues. The V end was cut by 5 bases, the J end by 7 bases, with 8 bases between. Germline CDR1 is MNHEY and CDR2 is SVGAGI. CDR3 amino acids: CASSRTDEAFF. The CDR3 nucleotides are TGTGCCAGCAGTCGGACAGATGAAGCTTTCTTT.

V gene TRBV9 combines with J gene TRBJ1-3, with TRBD1 as a possible D gene (6 bases). The germline V gene has CDR1 SGDLS and CDR2 YYNGEE. Trimming stripped 4 bases from V and 1 base from J, with 15 bases between. The CDR3 totals 16 residues. This CDR3 reads CASSIGQRASGNTIYF. The CDR3 nucleotides are TGTGCCAGCAGCATAGGACAGCGGGCATCTGGAAACACCATATATTTT.

The CDR3 region is CASRPPPGGYGAEAFF. The CDR3, as DNA: TGTGCCAGCAGGCCTCCACCTGGAGGGTACGGGGCTGAAGCTTTCTTT. This chain uses TRBV28 with TRBJ1-1; unclear D gene. The V gene's germline CDR1 is MDHEN and CDR2 SYDVKM. CDR3 length: 16 amino acids. The V end lost 6 bases, the J end lost 6 bases, and 23 bases lay between the germline ends.

For the CDR3, the DNA is TGTGCCAGCTCACCTGTGACAGGGATGGACACTGAAGCTTTCTTT. Its translation is CASSPVTGMDTEAFF. This chain connects TRBV18 to TRBJ1-1; TRBD1 agrees at 7 bases. The CDR3 sequence is 15 residues long. CDR1 and CDR2 (germline): KGHSH, LQKENI. The trim removed 3 bases at V and 3 bases at J, leaving 7 bases unmatched.

Only a few counts were recorded for this clone. V and J are TRBV30 and TRBJ1-5; the D gene is possibly TRBD1 (6 bases). This CDR3 contains 15 residues. Trimming cost V 0 bases and J 3 bases, with 12 bases left between them. Germline-derived CDR1 and CDR2 are GTSNPN and SVGIG (reference sequence). The CDR3 is CAWSVGRGINQPQHF. As DNA, the CDR3 is TGTGCCTGGAGTGTAGGGAGGGGGATCAATCAGCCCCAGCATTTT.

This chain joins TRBV7-3 and TRBJ2-3, with TRBD1 matching 9 bases. J lost 1 base, V lost 5 bases, and 4 bases had no gene match. The length of the CDR3 is 15 residues. In germline, CDR1 is SGHTA, CDR2 FQGTGA. The CDR3 sequence is CASSATGGGTDTQYF. CDR3 coding DNA: TGTGCCAGCAGCGCGACAGGGGGGGGCACAGATACGCAGTATTTT.

V gene TRBV5-1 combines with J gene TRBJ2-5; a possible D gene is TRBD2 (6 bases). V gave up 3 bases and J gave up 4 bases, with 19 bases separating them. Germline V gene sequence: CDR1 SGHRS, CDR2 YFSETQ. The CDR3 consists of 16 residues. The CDR3 loop is CASSSGDLLGRETQYF. CDR3 bases: TGCGCCAGCAGCTCGGGAGACTTACTTGGGAGAGAGACCCAGTACTTC. Supplemented by reference TRBV5-1 and TRBJ2-5, the full variable domain reads KAGVTQTPRYLIKTRGQQVTLSCSPISGHRSVSWYQQTPGQGLQFLFEYFSETQRNKGNFPGRFSGRQFSNSRSEMNVSTLELGDSALYLCASSSGDLLGRETQYFGPGTRLLVL.

The chain recombines TRBV29-1 with TRBJ1-1; D is unclear. The V and J ends lost 5 bases and 2 bases respectively, with 18 bases between them. CDR3 length: 15 amino acids. Germline lookup yields CDR1 SQVTM and CDR2 ANQGSEA. The chain's CDR3 is CSVYSTPYPNTEAFF. The CDR3 nucleotides are TGCAGCGTTTATTCTACTCCCTACCCTAACACTGAAGCTTTCTTT.

The chain uses TRBV7-8 and TRBJ1-1; possible D gene TRBD1, 6 bases. Trimming cost V 1 base and J 4 bases, with 19 bases left between them. The CDR3 consists of 17 residues. Germline assignment: CDR1 SGHVS and CDR2 FQNEAQ. The CDR3 reads CASSLVGRGGQSTEAFF. The CDR3 coding sequence is TGTGCCAGCAGCTTAGTCGGGAGGGGGGGGCAGAGCACTGAAGCTTTCTTT.

J is TRBJ2-3 and V is TRBV29-1; possibly TRBD1 for D (6 bases). The CDR3 contains 12 residues. The germline gives CDR1 SQVTM, CDR2 ANQGSEA. V lost 6 bases and J 1 base, leaving 8 bases between the germline ends. CDR3 DNA: TGCAGCGTGAACAGGGGCACAGATACGCAGTATTTT. Encoded protein: CSVNRGTDTQYF.

CDR3: CASSFGQLGYGYTF. CDR3 nucleotides: TGTGCCAGCAGCTTCGGACAGCTGGGGTATGGCTACACCTTC. This chain connects TRBV5-5 to TRBJ1-2, with D maybe TRBD1 (6 bases). The CDR3 has 14 amino acids. Germline assignment: CDR1 SGHKS and CDR2 YYEKEE (reference sequence). The V end lost 2 bases, the J end lost 5 bases, and 13 bases lay between the germline ends.

This chain connects TRBV18 to TRBJ2-7; D remains ambiguous. CDR3 length: 14 amino acids. Germline-derived CDR1 and CDR2 are KGHSH and LQKENI. The V end was cut by 3 bases, the J end by 0 bases, with 9 bases between. The CDR3 region is CASSPAESSYEQYF. CDR3 bases: TGTGCCAGCTCACCGGCGGAGAGCTCCTACGAGCAGTACTTC.

The J gene is TRBJ1-2, the V gene TRBV3-1 (or the pseudogene TRBV3-2); 8 nucleotides line up with TRBD1. CDR1 and CDR2 (germline): LGHDT, YNNKEL (reference sequence). CDR3 length: 13 amino acids. V lost 2 bases, J lost 8 bases, and 4 bases stayed unmatched. The CDR3 region has the DNA TGTGCCAGCAGCCAATCCGGGACAGGCGGCTACACCTTC. Its translation: CASSQSGTGGYTF.

The chain combines TRBV5-1 with TRBJ2-3, with 13 positions matching TRBD2. Looked up from germline, CDR1 is SGHRS and CDR2 is YFSETQ. J lost 7 bases, V lost 4 bases, and 9 bases had no gene match. CDR3 length: 16 amino acids. The CDR3 is CASSPLTSGGTYTQYF. For the CDR3, the DNA is TGCGCCAGCAGCCCCCTGACTAGCGGGGGGACGTATACGCAGTATTTT.

This clone has just a few counts. The chain links TRBV2 to TRBJ1-3; D is uncertain. This CDR3 region has 16 residues. CDR1 and CDR2 (germline): SNHLY, FYNNEI. Trimming stripped 1 base from V and 1 base from J, with 11 bases between. The CDR3 is CASSEGSRRSGNTIYF. The CDR3 DNA follows: TGTGCCAGCAGTGAAGGGAGTCGGAGGTCTGGAAACACCATATATTTT.

The J gene is TRBJ2-7, the V gene TRBV15; possibly TRBD1 for D (6 bases). Germline V gene lookup returns CDR1 LNHNV and CDR2 YYDKDF (reference sequence). The CDR3 totals 13 residues. V shed 4 bases and J shed 4 bases, with 11 bases lying between them. In nucleotides, the CDR3 is TGTGCCACCAGCAAGGGGGTTGAGTACGAGCAGTACTTC. Translating it yields CATSKGVEYEQYF.

This clone was recorded once. The DNA of the CDR3 is TGTGCCAGCAGTTACGGGCAGGCCTACACAGATACGCAGTATTTT. Translation: CASSYGQAYTDTQYF. This rearrangement joins TRBV6-5 to TRBJ2-3, with D uncertain. The CDR3 totals 15 residues. Between the trimmed V and J ends, which lost 2 bases and 2 bases, there was a span of 11 bases. CDR1 and CDR2 from the germline V gene are MNHEY and SVGAGI.

The V call is TRBV6-5, the J call TRBJ1-4; 8 bases line up with TRBD1. The CDR3 is 15 residues long. After removal of 6 bases from V and 5 bases from J, the junction contained 8 bases not matched to a gene. The germline gives CDR1 MNHEY, CDR2 SVGAGI. Here the CDR3 reads CASRTDRGQNEKLFF. CDR3 nucleotides: TGTGCCAGCAGAACAGACAGGGGTCAGAATGAAAAACTGTTTTTT.

This clone appeared a few times. The V and J genes are TRBV11-2 and TRBJ2-7; 7 nucleotides match TRBD1. V was pared by 5 bases and J by 3 bases, with 10 bases of the junction left unmatched. Germline-derived CDR1 and CDR2 are SGHAT and FQNNGV. The CDR3 extends over 15 amino acids. The CDR3 loop is CASSQTTGAFYEQYF. CDR3 DNA: TGTGCCAGCAGCCAGACCACAGGGGCCTTCTACGAGCAGTACTTC.